This entry lists 15 T cell receptor beta chains sequenced from one sample in a study of neurological immune-mediated disorders. The time point was: longitudinal time-point 3. TCRdb redid the calling of the 5' RACE reads with MiXCR, one entry per CDR3 protein. The sample contains roughly 100,000 distinct CDR3 sequences, about 10% of which appear only once. The sequencing input was PBMCs. Receptors originate from a female donor with HTLV-1-associated myelopathy (HAM/TSP).

V gene TRBV7-8 combines with J gene TRBJ2-5; D is ambiguous. The ends were cut back, 4 bases at V and 5 bases at J, with 14 bases in the middle. CDR3 length: 14 amino acids. Germline CDR1 is SGHVS and CDR2 is FQNEAQ. CDR3 sequence (DNA): TGTGCCAGCAGCTCGACGGCCTTGGGGGAGACCCAGTACTTC. It is translated as CASSSTALGETQYF.

This clonotype showed up many times. The rearrangement links TRBV9 to TRBJ1-3, with a possible D match to TRBD1 (6 bases). This CDR3 is 18 amino acids long. CDR1 and CDR2 (germline): SGDLS, YYNGEE. V was cut by 6 bases and J by 0 bases, with 22 bases left in between. The CDR3 loop reads CASTEYGTPAYSGNTIYF. The CDR3 bases are TGTGCCAGCACCGAATACGGGACACCGGCTTACTCTGGAAACACCATATATTTT.

This clonotype has only a few counts. The rearrangement uses TRBV20-1 and TRBJ2-5; D is ambiguous. The CDR3 covers 13 residues. The V gene's germline CDR1 is DFQATT and CDR2 SNEGSKA (reference sequence). V was trimmed by 0 bases and J by 5 bases, leaving 10 bases between them. This CDR3 is CSAREGSWETQYF. As DNA, the CDR3 is TGCAGTGCTAGAGAGGGGTCTTGGGAGACCCAGTACTTC.

This clonotype was observed many times. This chain connects TRBV5-1 to TRBJ2-3, with 7 positions matching TRBD2. The CDR3 is 16 residues long. Losses at the gene ends were 1 base for V and 6 bases for J; bases not matched to a gene: 11. Germline V CDR1 and CDR2: SGHRS, YFSETQ. Written as DNA, the CDR3 is TGCGCCAGCAGCTTGTCCCCCCTGGGGGGGGGTGATACGCAGTATTTT. Translation: CASSLSPLGGGDTQYF.

This clonotype was detected ten times or more. The V and J genes are TRBV29-1 and TRBJ2-3; 11 nucleotides agree with TRBD2. The CDR3 covers 15 residues. In germline, CDR1 is SQVTM, CDR2 ANQGSEA. V dropped 6 bases and J dropped 2; count of bases not matched to a gene: 7. CDR3 residues: CSVTRLAGSTDTQYF. For the CDR3, the DNA is TGCAGCGTGACCCGACTAGCGGGGTCCACAGATACGCAGTATTTT.

This clonotype was found many times. The V call is TRBV7-2, the J call TRBJ2-3, with 7 bases matching TRBD2. The V gene's germline CDR1 is SGHTA and CDR2 FQGNSA. V was clipped by 1 base and J by 7 bases; unmatched bases: 2. The CDR3 is 13 residues long. In DNA form, the CDR3 reads TGTGCCAGCAGCTTAGGAGCGGGGAATACGCAGTATTTT. It translates to CASSLGAGNTQYF. The full variable domain, completed using reference TRBV7-2 and TRBJ2-3, is GAGVSQSPSNKVTEKGKDVELRCDPISGHTALYWYRQSLGQGLEFLIYFQGNSAPDKSGLPSDRFSAERTGGSVSTLTIQRTQQEDSAVYLCASSLGAGNTQYFGPGTRLTVL.

This clonotype was counted ten times or more. The genes are TRBV10-3 and TRBJ1-6, with 7 bases that match TRBD1. The CDR3 is 17 residues long. Per the germline V gene, CDR1 is ENHRY and CDR2 is SYGVKD. The ends lost 10 bases at V and 5 bases at J; junction bases unmatched: 17. CDR3 sequence (DNA): TGTGCCACCCGCCCAGGGGGGGGCCTCTACCATAATTCACCCCTCCACTTT. It encodes CATRPGGGLYHNSPLHF.

This clonotype was observed many times. This rearrangement joins TRBV20-1 to TRBJ1-1, with D possibly TRBD1 on 5 matching bases. This CDR3 region has 12 residues. V was trimmed by 3 bases and J by 7 bases, leaving 12 bases between them. Per the germline V gene, CDR1 is DFQATT and CDR2 is SNEGSKA (reference sequence). The CDR3 here is CSARGDSREAFF. CDR3 coding DNA: TGCAGTGCTAGGGGCGACAGTCGTGAAGCTTTCTTT.

About this clonotype: The conserved final phenylalanine or tryptophan is absent from the CDR3, which likely points to a read error. The DNA is omitted, as the CDR3 cannot be located on it reliably, and the CDR3 follows TCRdb's listing. J is TRBJ1-1 and V is TRBV20-1. The CDR3 has 14 residues if both end residues are counted. Looked up from germline, CDR1 is DFQATT and CDR2 is SNEGSKA (reference sequence). The CDR3: CSARGKDQRGCLFL.

The table lists this clonotype with many counts. The genes are TRBV5-1 and TRBJ2-3; TRBD2 aligns across 10 bases. V lost 2 bases to trimming and J lost 2 bases; unmatched junction nucleotides: 11. The germline CDR1 and CDR2 sequences are SGHRS and YFSETQ. The CDR3 consists of 18 residues. CDR3 sequence (DNA): TGCGCCAGCAGCTTACCCAAATTAACTAGCGGGGCCACAGATACGCAGTATTTT. As protein: CASSLPKLTSGATDTQYF.

This clonotype has at least ten counts. The chain links TRBV5-1 to TRBJ1-4, with D unclear. Deletions cut 0 bases from V and 0 bases from J, with 15 bases between. The CDR3 runs 18 residues. The germline V gene has CDR1 SGHRS and CDR2 YFSETQ. The CDR3 loop reads CASSLEGSFSATNEKLFF. In nucleotides, the CDR3 is TGCGCCAGCAGCTTGGAGGGCTCATTTAGTGCAACTAATGAAAAACTGTTTTTT. Together with reference TRBV5-1 and TRBJ1-4, the CDR3 gives the full variable domain: KAGVTQTPRYLIKTRGQQVTLSCSPISGHRSVSWYQQTPGQGLQFLFEYFSETQRNKGNFPGRFSGRQFSNSRSEMNVSTLELGDSALYLCASSLEGSFSATNEKLFFGSGTQLSVL.

This clonotype was found many times. The gene calls are TRBV4-2 and TRBJ2-2, with D tentatively TRBD1 or TRBD2 (5 bases each). This CDR3 comprises 13 residues. Germline assignment: CDR1 LGHNA and CDR2 YNFKEQ. V was shortened by 4 bases and J by 6 bases, with 9 bases between the two germline ends. In DNA form, the CDR3 reads TGTGCCAGCAGCCGGGGACCCGCCGGGGAGCTGTTTTTT. Its translation is CASSRGPAGELFF.

This clonotype was detected many times. This chain uses TRBV24-1 with TRBJ2-3; 8 nucleotides agree with TRBD1. The CDR3 has 15 residues. Germline loops: CDR1 KGHDR, CDR2 SFDVKD. The J segment lost 2 bases and the V segment lost 4 bases, leaving 4 bases of the junction unmatched. The CDR3 spells CATSERTGITDTQYF. CDR3 coding DNA: TGTGCCACCAGTGAACGGACAGGGATCACAGATACGCAGTATTTT.

This clonotype occurred many times. The chain employs TRBV5-1 and TRBJ2-7, with D uncertain. Germline CDR1 is SGHRS and CDR2 is YFSETQ. The CDR3 extends over 12 amino acids. V shed 3 bases and J shed 3 bases, with 7 bases lying between them. CDR3 coding DNA: TGCGCCAGCAGCTCGACGAACTACGAGCAGTACTTC. Protein: CASSSTNYEQYF.

In its sample, this clonotype was seen many times. The chain couples TRBV5-1 to TRBJ2-7; D remains unclear. The CDR3 is 13 residues long. From germline, CDR1 is SGHRS and CDR2 YFSETQ. The V end was cut by 4 bases, the J end by 0 bases, with 8 bases between. The CDR3 DNA reads as TGCGCCAGCAGCGCCGTGGGCTCCTACGAGCAGTACTTC. Translating gives CASSAVGSYEQYF.